Listed below are T cell receptor beta chains from one sample, sequenced in a study of T cells expressing NK-cell markers. TCRdb reprocessed the 5' RACE reads and keeps a single row for each CDR3 protein, giving no DNA. The table for this sample gives about 260,000 distinct CDR3 sequences. The sample consisted of blood T cells: a sorted CD56 or NKG2C T cell subset, CD4+ or CD8+ T cells, or bulk PBMC T cells (not recorded which). These receptors all come from a man aged 18 to 29 in good health. The CDR3 runs from the conserved cysteine through the conserved F or W.

J: TRBJ2-3; V: TRBV11-1; CDR3: CASNTGQGTDTQYF
J: TRBJ2-2; V: TRBV29-1; CDR3: CSVVLAGGRNTGELFF
J: TRBJ2-1; V: TRBV20-1; CDR3: CSARGRAGEAYNEQFF
J: TRBJ1-2; V: TRBV20-1; CDR3: CSARSRSFYGYTF
J: TRBJ2-2; V: TRBV12-3/TRBV12-4; CDR3: CASSPIGREGLGGELFF
J: TRBJ2-5; V: TRBV4-3; CDR3: CASSQVPSLEETQYF
J: TRBJ2-1; V: TRBV7-3; CDR3: CASSLEGGRPGQFF
J: TRBJ2-2; V: TRBV29-1; CDR3: CSVVPGQAMTGELFF
J: TRBJ1-1; V: TRBV7-3; CDR3: CASSLGRGNTEAFF
J: TRBJ2-1; V: TRBV25-1; CDR3: CASSESSPSSYNEQFF
J: TRBJ2-1; V: TRBV6-2/TRBV6-3; CDR3: CASTLLAGAAAEQFF
J: TRBJ2-2; V: TRBV7-2; CDR3: CASSPRRGVGTGELFF
J: TRBJ2-7; V: TRBV11-2; CDR3: CASSLGRTSGSSGEQYF
J: TRBJ2-4; V: TRBV10-3; CDR3: CASGDSLAKNIQYF
J: TRBJ2-3; V: TRBV18; CDR3: CASTPPSGTDTQYF
J: TRBJ2-7; V: TRBV12-3/TRBV12-4; CDR3: CASRQGQGGTYEQYF
J: TRBJ2-1; V: TRBV28; CDR3: CASRRTSRSNEQFF
J: TRBJ1-5; V: TRBV6-2/TRBV6-3; CDR3: CASSRAGGRQPQHF
J: TRBJ2-1; V: TRBV11-2; CDR3: CASSGLAGGRYHEQFF
J: TRBJ2-5; V: TRBV24-1; CDR3: CATKIGETQYF
J: TRBJ1-1; V: TRBV7-2; CDR3: CASSQVGNTEAFF
J: TRBJ1-1; V: TRBV12-2; CDR3: CASRLASVIRRAEAFF
J: TRBJ2-7; V: TRBV28; CDR3: CASSLSLTYEQYF
J: TRBJ2-7; V: TRBV27; CDR3: CASSLSTSGGRYEQYF
J: TRBJ1-4; V: TRBV5-1; CDR3: CASSLEQGWREKLFF
J: TRBJ1-1; V: TRBV25-1; CDR3: CASVRTGGIQRVTEAFF
J: TRBJ1-5; V: TRBV20-1; CDR3: CSARDWGQYNQPQHF